This TCR beta chain originates from a study of blood T cell repertoires in COVID-19. The overall study: Acute and convalescent COVID-19 samples came from the United States, Italy and Spain. The cDNA or gDNA used as material had been derived from T cells, B-cell-depleted T cells, or PBMCs.

Trimming shortened V by 1 base and J by 4 bases, and 11 bases separated the two germline ends. This CDR3 comprises 15 residues. The V gene's germline CDR1 is SGHRS and CDR2 YFSETQ. Authors' analysis steps: Estimation of nucleated cell counts was performed using reference gene primer amplification. The repertoire was sequenced with immunoSEQ multiplex PCR; TCRdb's copy has only in-frame clones and lacks some. V, J and clone size derive from that table, while D and trimming were established from the DNA sequence. The repertoire has roughly 100,000 clones, approximately 89% of them found once; the top ten carry 15% to 20%.

The rearrangement links TRBV5-1 to TRBJ1-4; D ambiguous. This TCR was recovered from a woman aged 80 or older in a cohort sampled during active COVID-19. Sequencing was performed on peripheral blood. Here the CDR3 DNA reads TGCGCCAGCAGCTTGAATTCACAGATTAATGAAAAACTGTTTTTT. Its translation is CASSLNSQINEKLFF.